These 8 T cell receptor beta chains came from one sample sequenced in a study of vaccination effects on CD4 cells after COVID-19. These TCRs' antigens remain unknown. Sequencing used immunoSEQ multiplex PCR; TCRdb keeps in-frame clones, though not all of them. Found here are roughly 63,000 clones, roughly 75% of them singletons; the top ten hold approximately 3.7%. Using viral peptide pools, the ViraFEST assay grew out antigen-specific CD4+ T cells prior to sequencing. Isolation of CD4+ T cells took place after 10 days of culture. According to the study, vaccine recipients showed no prior SARS-CoV-2 infection and negative nucleocapsid antibodies. The sequencing used CD4+ T cells from PBMCs cultured with HCoV-OC43 spike peptides, collected before COVID-19 vaccination. Subset here: HCoV-OC43 spike overlapping peptide pool stimulation. These receptors were obtained from a human donor who received a COVID-19 vaccine.

This clone is a singleton in its sample. V is TRBV9 and J is TRBJ1-4; unclear D gene. From germline, CDR1 is SGDLS and CDR2 YYNGEE. This CDR3 spans 15 amino acids. V lost 0 bases and J 5 bases, leaving 11 bases between the germline ends. CDR3 loop: CASSVGVTVNEKLFF. The CDR3 coding sequence is TGTGCCAGCAGCGTAGGCGTGACGGTGAATGAAAAACTGTTTTTT.

This chain uses TRBV2 with TRBJ2-1; 9 bases match TRBD1. The germline V gene has CDR1 SNHLY and CDR2 FYNNEI. The ends lost 7 bases at V and 2 bases at J; junction bases unmatched: 6. The CDR3 has 15 residues. CDR3 in amino acids: CASTADRGPYNEQFF. In DNA, the CDR3 is TGTGCCAGCACCGCGGACAGGGGCCCCTACAATGAGCAGTTCTTC.

This clone was counted only a few times. This chain connects TRBV19 to TRBJ2-2; either TRBD1 or TRBD2 may supply D (5 bases each). The CDR3 totals 14 residues. Germline V CDR1 and CDR2: LNHDA, SQIVND (reference sequence). V lost 7 bases and J 5 bases, leaving 14 bases between the germline ends. The CDR3 region has the DNA TGTGCCAGTACCCCCGCATGGGGGACCGGGGAGCTGTTTTTT. It yields the protein CASTPAWGTGELFF.

The CDR3 reads CASSSIPPWTSGYTF. DNA of the CDR3: TGTGCCAGCAGCTCCATCCCCCCCTGGACGTCTGGCTACACCTTC. The rearrangement joins TRBV5-5 to TRBJ1-2; unclear D gene. V was cut by 3 bases and J by 7 bases, with 19 bases left in between. The germline gives CDR1 SGHKS, CDR2 YYEKEE (reference sequence). The CDR3 consists of 15 residues.

In this sample, this clone turned up a few times. The chain employs TRBV3-1 (or the pseudogene TRBV3-2) and TRBJ2-1; D not resolved. The CDR3 loop spans 14 amino acids. Germline loops: CDR1 LGHDT, CDR2 YNNKEL (reference sequence). The germline V and J ends were trimmed by 2 bases and 0 bases, with 5 bases remaining between them. For the CDR3, the DNA is TGTGCCAGCAGCCAAAGGTACTCCTACAATGAGCAGTTCTTC. It yields the protein CASSQRYSYNEQFF.

The sample holds a few counts of this clone. The J gene is TRBJ2-7, the V gene TRBV3-1 (or the pseudogene TRBV3-2); D perhaps matches TRBD1 (6 bases). Germline lookup yields CDR1 LGHDT and CDR2 YNNKEL (reference sequence). Deletions cut 1 base from V and 5 bases from J, with 9 bases between. This CDR3 region has 13 residues. The DNA of the CDR3 is TGTGCCAGCAGCCAAGGTAGGGGGAACGAGCAGTACGTC. Translating gives CASSQGRGNEQYV.

The J gene is TRBJ2-5, the V gene TRBV7-2, with 7 bases matching TRBD1. The V and J ends lost 1 base and 2 bases, in that order; junction bases with no gene match: 4. This CDR3 contains 15 residues. Per germline, CDR1 SGHTA and CDR2 FQGNSA. The CDR3 loop reads CASSLVGTAQETQYF. The CDR3 coding sequence is TGTGCCAGCAGCTTAGTTGGGACAGCTCAAGAGACCCAGTACTTC.

The chain recombines TRBV2 with TRBJ2-7; D possibly matches TRBD1 or TRBD2 (5 bases each). Germline values: CDR1 SNHLY, CDR2 FYNNEI. The CDR3 runs 15 residues. Trimming cost V 4 bases and J 7 bases, with 20 bases left between them. The CDR3 DNA follows: TGTGCCAGCAGTGTCTCCGGGACGAGGCCTTGGGAGCAGTACGTC. Protein product: CASSVSGTRPWEQYV.